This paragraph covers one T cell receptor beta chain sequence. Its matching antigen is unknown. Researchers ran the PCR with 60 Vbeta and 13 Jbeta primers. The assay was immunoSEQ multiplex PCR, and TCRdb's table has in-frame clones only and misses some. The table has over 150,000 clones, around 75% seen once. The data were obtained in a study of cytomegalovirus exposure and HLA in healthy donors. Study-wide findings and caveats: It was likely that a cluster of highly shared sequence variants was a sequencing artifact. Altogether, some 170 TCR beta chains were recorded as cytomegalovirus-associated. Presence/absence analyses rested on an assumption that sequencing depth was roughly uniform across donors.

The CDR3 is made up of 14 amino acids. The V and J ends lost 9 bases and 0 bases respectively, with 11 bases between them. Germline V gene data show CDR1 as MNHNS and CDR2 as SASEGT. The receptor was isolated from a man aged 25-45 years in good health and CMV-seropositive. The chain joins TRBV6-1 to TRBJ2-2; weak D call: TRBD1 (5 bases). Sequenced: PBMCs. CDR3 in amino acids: CASIGHTNTGELFF. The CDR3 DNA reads TGTGCCAGTATAGGACATACGAACACCGGGGAGCTGTTTTTT.